Presented here are 21 T cell receptor beta chains from one specimen sequenced in a study of tumor-infiltrating lymphocytes in primary liver carcinoma. Unsorted bulk tissue (about 18-30 mg) underwent RNA and DNA co-extraction. The researchers produced TCR beta cDNA from 500 to 550 ng total RNA with a constant-region primer. A slightly modified ARM-PCR protocol with three nested multiplex PCR rounds produced these TCR beta libraries. TRBV1-TRBV30 forward primers and a C-beta reverse primer were used in the first two PCR rounds, which each ran for 9 to 10 cycles. TCRdb used MiXCR to reprocess the multiplex PCR reads, holding one entry per CDR3 protein. Here the sample spans tens of thousands of distinct CDR3 sequences, 72% being singletons. The sample was liver tumor tissue from sampling region 1. Indicated subset: tumor region T1, superior pole. These receptors all stem from a man aged 35 to 55 with primary liver carcinoma and hepatitis B virus infection.

About this clonotype: A read error may account for a junction end that differs from germline. V usage is TRBV12-3 or TRBV12-4 and J usage is TRBJ2-1; D gene unclear. The CDR3 sequence is 16 residues long. The CDR3 loop is CASSLWSLGRTNEQLF. CDR3 in DNA: TGTGCCAGCAGTCTCTGGAGTCTGGGCAGGACCAATGAGCAGTTATTC.

On this clonotype: A read error may explain this, as a much larger clone is one base away. Because it lacks the conserved phenylalanine or tryptophan at the end, this CDR3 is likely a read error. The J gene is TRBJ2-1, the V gene TRBV6-4, with D possibly TRBD2 on 7 matching bases. The ends were cut back, 4 bases at V and 3 bases at J, with 16 bases in the middle. Germline V gene lookup returns CDR1 MRHNA and CDR2 SNTAGT. The CDR3 length is 16 residues. DNA for the CDR3: TGTGCCAGCAGTGTTGGGGGGGGCGGGAGCTACAATGAGCAGTTCTTA. It is translated as CASSVGGGGSYNEQFL.

Comments on this clonotype: Germline is not matched at one junction end, which may reflect a read error. The rearrangement joins TRBV11-3 to TRBJ1-1; no firm D call. CDR1 is SGHNT, CDR2 YENEEA, per germline. The CDR3 loop spans 13 amino acids. The CDR3 loop is CASNSAMNTDAFF. The DNA of the CDR3 is TGTGCCAGCAACTCTGCCATGAACACTGACGCTTTCTTT.

In this sample, this clonotype turned up a few times. One junction end disagrees with the germline gene, perhaps due to a read error. The rearrangement joins TRBV12-3 or TRBV12-4 to TRBJ2-1, with 14 bases that match TRBD2. The CDR3 loop spans 19 amino acids. CDR3 coding DNA: TGTGCCAGCAGTAAAGGACTAGCGGGAGGCCGGAGCTCCCACAATGAGCAGTTCTTT. This codes for CASSKGLAGGRSSHNEQFF.

Comments on this clonotype: This CDR3 is missing its conserved last phenylalanine or tryptophan, likely due to a read error. The J gene is TRBJ2-5, the V gene TRBV10-1, with D hard to call. V was cut by 2 bases and J by 5 bases, with 15 bases left in between. Germline V gene data show CDR1 as WNHNN and CDR2 as SYGVQD (reference sequence). This CDR3 has 15 amino acids. The CDR3 sequence: CASSEGGPPHETQYS. The CDR3 DNA is TGCGCCAGCAGTGAGGGTGGCCCACCACACGAGACCCAGTACTCC.

As concerns this clonotype: Relative to the germline gene, one junction end is altered; a read error may explain this. This rearrangement joins TRBV29-1 to TRBJ2-5; unclear D gene. This CDR3 spans 10 amino acids. CDR1 and CDR2 from the germline V gene are SQVTM and ANQGSEA. This chain's CDR3 is CSLDQETRYF. Written as DNA, the CDR3 is TGCAGCCTTGACCAAGAGACCCGGTACTTC.

This clonotype has a single count. Lacking the conserved final phenylalanine or tryptophan, this CDR3 likely reflects a read error. The V gene is TRBV5-1, the J gene TRBJ2-3; a weak D match, TRBD2 (5 bases). Trimming took 0 bases from V and 0 from J, leaving 8 bases between them. The CDR3 has 15 amino acids. CDR1 and CDR2 from the germline V gene are SGHRS and YFSETQ. CDR3 sequence (DNA): TGCGCCAGCAGCTTGGCTAGCAGGAGCACAGATACGCAGTATCTT. It translates to CASSLASRSTDTQYL.

The count of this clonotype is one. A clone one base away is much larger, so this may be a read error. The chain links TRBV6-4 to TRBJ1-2, with D perhaps matching TRBD1 (6 bases). The CDR3 runs 13 residues. Germline-derived CDR1 and CDR2 are MRHNA and SNTAGT. CDR3 nucleotide sequence: TGTGCCTGCAGTACTACAGGGACCCATGGCTACACCTTC. Translation gives CACSTTGTHGYTF.

Comments on this clonotype: Relative to the germline gene, one junction end is altered; a read error may explain this. The chain is built from TRBV24-1 and TRBJ2-1; TRBD1 agrees at 8 bases. Germline-derived CDR1 and CDR2 are KGHDR and SFDVKD. The CDR3 consists of 16 residues. The CDR3 DNA sequence: TGCGCCACCAGTGATTTTCAACGGACAGGGAGCGATGAGCTGTTCTTC. This translates into CATSDFQRTGSDELFF.

V gene TRBV11-2 combines with J gene TRBJ2-2; the D is unclear. The germline CDR1 and CDR2 sequences are SGHAT and FQNNGV. CDR3 length equals 16 residues. The CDR3 reads CISSFEDHDRTGELFF. The CDR3 bases are TGTATAAGCAGCTTTGAAGATCATGATAGGACCGGGGAGCTGTTTTTT.

The chain joins TRBV10-3 to TRBJ2-5; 12 bases are shared with TRBD2. The germline V gene has CDR1 ENHRY and CDR2 SYGVKD. The CDR3 has 17 amino acids. Here the CDR3 reads CTISESSSGRELETQYF. CDR3 bases: TGTACGATCAGTGAGTCGTCTAGCGGGAGGGAGCTGGAGACCCAGTACTTC.

Remarks on this clonotype: This CDR3 fails to terminate in the conserved phenylalanine or tryptophan, so it likely reflects a read error. The chain is built from TRBV5-6 and TRBJ1-6, with D hard to call. Germline assignment: CDR1 SGHDT and CDR2 YYEEEE. The CDR3 has 14 residues. The CDR3 spells CVSRKTDGNSPLHL. CDR3 nucleotides: TGCGTCAGCAGAAAAACGGATGGGAATTCACCCCTCCACTTA.

This clonotype was seen a few times. A much more abundant neighbour one base away suggests this may be a read error. The V gene is TRBV5-5, the J gene TRBJ2-5; 7 bases match TRBD2. The trim removed 0 bases at V and 5 bases at J, leaving 7 bases unmatched. The CDR3 runs to 15 residues. The germline CDR1 and CDR2 sequences are SGHKS and YYEKEE (reference sequence). CDR3: CASSLVAGRVETQYF. The CDR3 DNA reads TGTGCCAGCAGCTTGGTGGCAGGGAGGGTGGAGACCCAGTACTTC.

For this clonotype: A much bigger clone sits one base away, suggesting this may be a read error. This sequence joins TRBV5-4 and TRBJ2-7, with D unresolved. Germline V lookup: CDR1 SGHNT, CDR2 YYREEE (reference sequence). The CDR3 loop spans 14 amino acids. Here the CDR3 reads CASSVWEGHVEHYF. The CDR3, as DNA: TGTGCCAGCAGCGTATGGGAAGGGCATGTCGAGCATTACTTC.

This clonotype occurred a few times. This chain links TRBV7-9 with TRBJ2-7; TRBD2 matches 8 bases. V was clipped by 5 bases and J by 4 bases; unmatched bases: 10. CDR1 and CDR2 from the germline V gene are SEHNR and FQNEAQ (reference sequence). The CDR3 contains 15 residues. The CDR3 reads CASSTSLAASYEQYF. The CDR3 bases are TGTGCCAGCAGCACCTCACTAGCGGCTTCATACGAGCAGTACTTC.

Of note for this clonotype: A read error is likely, as this CDR3 ends without the conserved phenylalanine or tryptophan. This CDR3 is CASSQVGGSTYDEQFY. For the CDR3, the DNA is TGTGCCAGCAGCCAAGTGGGCGGGAGTACCTACGATGAGCAGTTCTAC. The J gene is TRBJ2-1, the V gene TRBV4-2, with 7 bases that match TRBD2. CDR3 length: 16 residues. Germline V lookup: CDR1 LGHNA, CDR2 YNFKEQ.

V is TRBV29-1 and J is TRBJ2-3, with 8 bases fitting TRBD2. Germline CDR1 is SQVTM and CDR2 is ANQGSEA. CDR3 length: 14 amino acids. J was trimmed by 5 bases and V by 2 bases; bases with no gene match: 6. The CDR3 nucleotides are TGCAGCGTTGAACGGACTAGCCCACAAGATACGCAGTATTTT. As protein: CSVERTSPQDTQYF.

The table lists this clonotype with many counts. A single base separates this from a much larger clone, so it may be a read error. The gene calls are TRBV25-1 and TRBJ2-7; D not certain. Trimming removed 6 bases from V and 2 bases from J, with 5 bases in between. Germline V lookup: CDR1 MGHDK, CDR2 SYGVNS. This CDR3 contains 11 residues. CDR3: CASSLTYEQYF. The CDR3 DNA reads as TGTGCCAGCAGCCTTACCTACGAGCAGTACTTC.

This clonotype has only one observation. This sequence joins TRBV6-1 and TRBJ2-5; D perhaps matches TRBD2 (6 bases). The CDR3 runs to 17 residues. V lost 6 bases and J 0 bases, leaving 20 bases between the germline ends. Germline lookup yields CDR1 MNHNS and CDR2 SASEGT. The chain's CDR3 is CASSDSTGVNHQETQYF. Here the CDR3 DNA reads TGTGCCAGCAGCGATAGCACGGGGGTAAACCACCAAGAGACCCAGTACTTC.

On this clonotype: This likely comes from a read error, as the CDR3 has no conserved phenylalanine or tryptophan at its end. The chain couples TRBV4-1 to TRBJ2-2; D possibly corresponds to TRBD2 (5 bases). Germline-derived CDR1 and CDR2 are MGHRA and YSYEKL. CDR3 size: 15 residues. Written as DNA, the CDR3 is TGCGCCGGCAGTCTAGCAGGAGATGTCACCGGGGAGCTGTTTCTT. It is translated as CAGSLAGDVTGELFL.

This clonotype was recorded many times. This chain joins TRBV4-1 and TRBJ2-2; 12 nucleotides agree with TRBD2. Per germline, CDR1 MGHRA and CDR2 YSYEKL. Trimming took 8 bases from V and 0 from J; bases not matched to a gene: 16. The CDR3 extends over 20 amino acids. CDR3 residues: CASQEGPLAGGPANTGELFF. Written as DNA, the CDR3 is TGCGCCAGCCAAGAGGGCCCACTAGCGGGAGGCCCAGCGAACACCGGGGAGCTGTTTTTT.